Included here is one T cell receptor beta chain sequence, with context. The antigen is not known. The CDR3 length is 11 residues. Trimming removed 6 bases at V and 3 bases at J, with 5 bases between. Germline V gene data show CDR1 as SGHVS and CDR2 as FQNEAQ. The PCR was carried out with 60 Vbeta primers and 13 Jbeta primers. Clones were read by immunoSEQ multiplex PCR, and TCRdb kept only the in-frame ones, dropping some. The sample yields more than 85,000 clones, over 75% seen once. These data are taken from a study of cytomegalovirus exposure and HLA in healthy donors. Findings and limits, study-wide: Later on, a genetic analysis was performed. It linked a missense variant in DCLRE1C with V- and J-gene trimming of TCR beta.

The TCR comes from a boy aged 5-17 years in good health and CMV-seronegative. The rearrangement uses TRBV7-8 and TRBJ1-1; no definite D call. Material: PBMCs. CDR3 coding DNA: TGTGCCAGCAGAAGAGACACTGAAGCTTTCTTT. It specifies CASRRDTEAFF.